The next 31 T cell receptor beta chains were all read from a single sample in a study of Ad26.COV2.S vaccination and SARS-CoV-2 variants. The table came from immunoSEQ multiplex PCR; TCRdb's copy has only in-frame clones and leaves some out. The sample contains fewer than 900,000 clones, 70% to 90% of which appear only once. Documented treatment: over 15 received Ad26.COV2.S at low or high dose, single or two shots; roughly 5 received placebo; per-sample allocation not given. Sampling was done on day 63 after the first vaccine or placebo injection. The sample was peripheral blood, taken in a trial of Ad26.COV2.S vaccine versus placebo. These receptors were obtained from a person between 18 and 60 years old who received the Ad26.COV2.S COVID-19 vaccine or a placebo.

The rearrangement joins TRBV3-1 (or the pseudogene TRBV3-2) to TRBJ2-1; possible D gene TRBD2, 6 bases. The CDR3 contains 15 residues. The germline V gene has CDR1 LGHDT and CDR2 YNNKEL (reference sequence). The V gene lost 5 bases and the J gene lost 0 bases, with 11 bases spanning the gap. CDR3 loop: CASSGTASSYNEQFF. CDR3 DNA sequence: TGTGCCAGCAGCGGGACTGCAAGCTCCTACAATGAGCAGTTCTTC.

The chain combines TRBV3-1 (or the pseudogene TRBV3-2) with TRBJ1-1; 8 bases are shared with TRBD1. The CDR3 is 15 amino acids. The ends lost 1 base at V and 5 bases at J; junction bases unmatched: 6. CDR1 is LGHDT, CDR2 YNNKEL, per germline (reference sequence). CDR3 coding DNA: TGTGCCAGCAGCCAAGTCAGGGGGCCATGGACTGAAGCTTTCTTT. As protein: CASSQVRGPWTEAFF.

This clone was recorded many times. This rearrangement joins TRBV7-9 to TRBJ1-1; D not resolved. The ends were cut back, 3 bases at V and 1 base at J, with 18 bases in the middle. This CDR3 comprises 17 residues. The germline gives CDR1 SEHNR, CDR2 FQNEAQ (reference sequence). The CDR3 sequence: CASSFPPNRPSNTEAFF. CDR3 nucleotide sequence: TGTGCCAGCAGCTTCCCCCCCAACCGACCTTCGAACACTGAAGCTTTCTTT.

Of note for this clone: The same CDR3 can be traced to other DNA sequences in this sample. The rearrangement links TRBV5-1 to TRBJ1-2; D possibly corresponds to TRBD1 (6 bases). This CDR3 has 13 residues. V shed 5 bases and J shed 2 bases, with 10 bases lying between them. Germline V gene data show CDR1 as SGHRS and CDR2 as YFSETQ. CDR3 nucleotides: TGCGCCAGCAGTCCGGACAGAAACTATGGCTACACCTTC. Protein: CASSPDRNYGYTF.

The rearrangement joins TRBV21-1 to TRBJ1-5; the table's D call, TRBD1, was not checked against the DNA. TRBV21-1 is a known pseudogene. There are 16 residues in the CDR3. The CDR3 DNA follows: TGTGCCAGCAGCAAGCGGAGACAGGGAAGCAATCAGCCCCAGCATTTT. Amino acids: CASSKRRQGSNQPQHF.

CDR3 nucleotides: TGTGCCAGCAGCCCCCAGTACTCCTACGAGCAGTACTTC. This encodes CASSPQYSYEQYF. This chain joins TRBV7-6 and TRBJ2-7; D is uncertain. Germline-derived CDR1 and CDR2 are SGHVS and FNYEAQ. The CDR3 contains 13 residues. Deletions cut 5 bases from V and 0 bases from J, with 8 bases between.

The V call is TRBV6-6, the J call TRBJ1-5; D not resolved. Trimming pared 1 base from V and 1 base from J, leaving 11 bases between. Germline V gives CDR1 MNHNY, CDR2 SVGAGI (reference sequence). The CDR3 is 16 residues long. The CDR3 is CASSYFGWRSNQPQHF. The CDR3, as DNA: TGTGCCAGCAGTTACTTTGGGTGGAGGAGCAATCAGCCCCAGCATTTT.

CDR3 bases: TGCGCCAGCAGCCAAGAGGTAGGACAGGCGGAGACCCAGTACTTC. The encoded protein is CASSQEVGQAETQYF. This rearrangement joins TRBV4-1 to TRBJ2-5; 7 bases fit TRBD1. In germline, CDR1 is MGHRA, CDR2 YSYEKL. The CDR3 is made up of 15 amino acids. Unmatched junction bases numbered 6, after V lost 0 bases and J lost 5 bases.

The chain couples TRBV9 to TRBJ2-2, with D possibly TRBD1 on 6 matching bases. The CDR3 totals 14 residues. Trimming took off 0 bases at V and 5 bases at J, with 8 bases between the two ends. In germline, CDR1 is SGDLS, CDR2 YYNGEE. This CDR3 is CASSVGGTTGELFF. The CDR3 nucleotides read TGTGCCAGCAGCGTAGGAGGGACAACCGGGGAGCTGTTTTTT.

The chain is built from TRBV30 and TRBJ1-2; no clear D. Trimming removed 3 bases from V and 4 bases from J, with 12 bases in between. The CDR3 covers 13 residues. Germline CDR1 reads GTSNPN; CDR2 reads SVGIG (reference sequence). The CDR3 loop is CAWSLVGFYGYTF. In DNA form, the CDR3 reads TGTGCCTGGAGCCTGGTGGGTTTCTATGGCTACACCTTC.

This chain joins TRBV11-1 and TRBJ2-2; possible D gene TRBD2, 5 bases. This CDR3 is 14 amino acids long. Trimming stripped 3 bases from V and 1 base from J, with 6 bases between. Germline V gene data show CDR1 as SGHAT and CDR2 as FQDESV (reference sequence). Here the CDR3 DNA reads TGTGCCAGCAGCTTTGAGGGGAACACCGGGGAGCTGTTTTTT. Encoded protein: CASSFEGNTGELFF.

The rearrangement links TRBV30 to TRBJ1-5; TRBD1 agrees at 8 bases. The V gene end was trimmed by 2 bases and the J gene end by 4 bases; junction bases not matched to a gene: 4. CDR3 length: 14 residues. The germline V gene encodes CDR1 GTSNPN and CDR2 SVGIG (reference sequence). The CDR3 is CAWSRRQGNQPQHF. In DNA, the CDR3 is TGTGCCTGGAGTCGTCGACAGGGGAATCAGCCCCAGCATTTT.

V and J are TRBV18 and TRBJ2-5; a possible D gene is TRBD2 (5 bases). V lost 3 bases and J lost 5, with 19 bases in between. CDR1 and CDR2 (germline): KGHSH, LQKENI. This CDR3 is built from 16 residues. CDR3 bases: TGTGCCAGCTCACCGGATAGGAGGCTAGCCTACGAGACCCAGTACTTC. This encodes CASSPDRRLAYETQYF.

This clone was counted between two and nine times. The chain joins TRBV19 to TRBJ2-7, with 8 bases fitting TRBD1. CDR3 length: 15 residues. The J segment lost 3 bases and the V segment lost 3 bases, leaving 7 bases of the junction unmatched. Germline V gene lookup returns CDR1 LNHDA and CDR2 SQIVND (reference sequence). CDR3 region: CASSMSGTGFYEQYF. Here the CDR3 DNA reads TGTGCCAGTAGTATGTCTGGGACAGGATTCTACGAGCAGTACTTC. Full variable domain (remainder filled in from reference TRBV19 and TRBJ2-7): DGGITQSPKYLFRKEGQNVTLSCEQNLNHDAMYWYRQDPGQGLRLIYYSQIVNDFQKGDIAEGYSVSREKKESFPLTVTSAQKNPTAFYLCASSMSGTGFYEQYFGPGTRLTVT.

CDR3 amino acids: CASSPDPGQSPGDEQFF. The CDR3 nucleotides read TGTGCCAGCAGCCCCGACCCCGGACAGTCACCCGGGGATGAGCAGTTCTTC. This chain links TRBV5-4 with TRBJ2-1; the D gene is possibly TRBD1 (6 bases). Germline values: CDR1 SGHNT, CDR2 YYREEE (reference sequence). This CDR3 has 17 amino acids. The ends were cut back, 4 bases at V and 8 bases at J, with 25 bases in the middle.

The chain links TRBV29-1 to TRBJ2-1; 8 bases map to TRBD1. With V trimmed by 6 bases and J by 0 bases, 4 bases remained unmatched. The V gene's germline CDR1 is SQVTM and CDR2 ANQGSEA. The CDR3 is 14 amino acids. This CDR3 is CSVQGVSSYNEQFF. The CDR3 nucleotides read TGCAGCGTACAGGGGGTAAGCTCCTACAATGAGCAGTTCTTC.

On this clone: The same CDR3 can be traced to other DNA sequences in this sample. The rearrangement joins TRBV5-4 to TRBJ1-3, with D possibly being TRBD1 (5 bases). Germline V gene lookup returns CDR1 SGHNT and CDR2 YYREEE (reference sequence). Trimming shortened V by 3 bases and J by 4 bases, and 11 bases separated the two germline ends. This CDR3 has 14 amino acids. The CDR3 loop is CASSSRVAGNTIYF. The CDR3 DNA sequence: TGTGCCAGCAGCTCCAGGGTTGCGGGAAACACCATATATTTT.

As to this clone: This CDR3 is also generated by other DNA sequences in the sample. The rearrangement uses TRBV18 and TRBJ1-3; D ambiguous. Germline assignment: CDR1 KGHSH and CDR2 LQKENI. The CDR3 covers 13 residues. V lost 3 bases and J lost 2, with 5 bases in between. CDR3 nucleotide sequence: TGTGCCAGCTCACCTGGCGCTGGAAACACCATATATTTT. This codes for CASSPGAGNTIYF.

Details on this clone: Within the sample, other DNA sequences also encode this same CDR3. The rearrangement uses TRBV12-3 or TRBV12-4 and TRBJ1-1; D call uncertain. This CDR3 has 13 amino acids. Trimming removed 6 bases at V and 3 bases at J, with 11 bases between. The CDR3 here is CASSLTGYTEAFF. CDR3 nucleotide sequence: TGTGCCAGCAGCTTAACCGGATACACTGAAGCTTTCTTT.

This clone was picked up many times. CDR3: CASSFGDNSYEQYF. The DNA for the CDR3 is TGTGCCAGCAGCTTCGGGGACAACTCCTACGAGCAGTACTTC. The genes are TRBV11-2 and TRBJ2-7, with D perhaps matching TRBD1 (6 bases). The CDR3 runs to 14 residues. The V end lost 3 bases, the J end lost 0 bases, and 9 bases lay between the germline ends. The germline CDR1 and CDR2 sequences are SGHAT and FQNNGV.

V usage is TRBV19 and J usage is TRBJ1-1; no definite D call. CDR1 and CDR2 (germline): LNHDA, SQIVND (reference sequence). Trimming pared 4 bases from V and 6 bases from J, leaving 12 bases between. The CDR3 is 13 residues long. The CDR3 DNA sequence: TGTGCCAGTAGTACGCCACACAGCTCTGAAGCTTTCTTT. This sequence encodes CASSTPHSSEAFF.

This chain links TRBV19 with TRBJ2-7; D may match TRBD1 or TRBD2 (5 bases each). Germline values: CDR1 LNHDA, CDR2 SQIVND (reference sequence). There are 15 residues in the CDR3. V lost 2 bases and J lost 0, with 11 bases in between. The CDR3 coding sequence is TGTGCCAGTAGTATACCCGGGGCAGTCTCCTACGAGCAGTACTTC. Protein product: CASSIPGAVSYEQYF.

The J gene is TRBJ1-2, the V gene TRBV28; 10 bases are a match to TRBD1. Per germline, CDR1 MDHEN and CDR2 SYDVKM. The V gene end was trimmed by 5 bases and the J gene end by 0 bases; junction bases not matched to a gene: 9. This CDR3 contains 17 residues. The CDR3 nucleotides read TGTGCCAGCAGTCGGCCGGGACAGGGGATTACTAACTATGGCTACACCTTC. It translates to CASSRPGQGITNYGYTF.

J is TRBJ2-7 and V is TRBV11-2; D might be TRBD1 or TRBD2, each matching 5 bases. V was pared by 8 bases and J by 2 bases, with 19 bases between. This CDR3 comprises 15 residues. Germline CDR1 SGHAT, CDR2 FQNNGV. Here the CDR3 reads CASGGTGIFTYEQYF. CDR3 sequence (DNA): TGTGCCAGCGGGGGTACTGGGATTTTCACCTACGAGCAGTACTTC.

The chain combines TRBV5-1 with TRBJ1-2; no firm D call. CDR1 and CDR2 (germline): SGHRS, YFSETQ. CDR3 length: 16 amino acids. V was cut by 1 base and J by 5 bases, with 18 bases left in between. CDR3 DNA: TGCGCCAGCAGCTTGCTGCCGACCGCGGTTCAGTATGGCTACACCTTC. Its translation is CASSLLPTAVQYGYTF.

The chain is built from TRBV6-1 and TRBJ2-1; the match to TRBD2 covers 13 bases. From germline, CDR1 is MNHNS and CDR2 SASEGT. This CDR3 contains 12 residues. Trimming at V came to 8 bases and at J to 15 bases, leaving 7 bases not matched to a gene. CDR3 sequence (DNA): TGTGCCAGCGAACTAGCGGGAGGGCCTAGGTTCTTC. Translation: CASELAGGPRFF.

Note on this clone: The same CDR3 arises from other DNA sequences in this sample as well. The chain carries TRBV7-2 and TRBJ1-2, with D uncertain. The CDR3 is 13 residues long. Trimming cost V 1 base and J 5 bases, with 8 bases left between them. Germline CDR1 and CDR2: SGHTA and FQGNSA. The CDR3 bases are TGTGCCAGCAGCTTAGATGGCAGTTATGGCTACACCTTC. Translation gives CASSLDGSYGYTF. The variable domain in full, completed from reference TRBV7-2 and TRBJ1-2, reads GAGVSQSPSNKVTEKGKDVELRCDPISGHTALYWYRQSLGQGLEFLIYFQGNSAPDKSGLPSDRFSAERTGGSVSTLTIQRTQQEDSAVYLCASSLDGSYGYTFGSGTRLTVV.

The chain recombines TRBV7-9 with TRBJ2-7, with D perhaps given as TRBD1 or TRBD2 (6 bases each). This CDR3 has 14 residues. Germline loops: CDR1 SEHNR, CDR2 FQNEAQ (reference sequence). V lost 4 bases and J 6 bases, leaving 16 bases between the germline ends. The CDR3 is CASSSEGGAPEQYF. CDR3 bases: TGTGCCAGCAGCTCCGAGGGGGGAGCGCCCGAGCAGTACTTC.

This rearrangement joins TRBV7-8 to TRBJ2-5; D is perhaps TRBD1 (5 bases). The CDR3 sequence is 15 residues long. CDR1 SGHVS and CDR2 FQNEAQ come from the germline V gene. V was pared by 5 bases and J by 5 bases, with 18 bases between. The CDR3 DNA reads TGTGCCAGCAGCCCCACAGGACCGCCCAAGGAGACCCAGTACTTC. Its protein product is CASSPTGPPKETQYF.

In this sample, this clone turned up once. The chain recombines TRBV24-1 with TRBJ2-3; D is ambiguous. The CDR3 has 14 residues. Per the germline V gene, CDR1 is KGHDR and CDR2 is SFDVKD. Trimming took 5 bases from V and 0 from J, leaving 8 bases between them. CDR3 region: CATSAETSTDTQYF. CDR3 nucleotides: TGTGCCACCAGTGCCGAGACTAGCACAGATACGCAGTATTTT.

The chain is built from TRBV30 and TRBJ1-1; perhaps TRBD1 as D (5 bases). Germline CDR1 reads GTSNPN; CDR2 reads SVGIG (reference sequence). The germline V and J ends were trimmed by 0 bases and 5 bases, with 10 bases remaining between them. This CDR3 contains 13 residues. The CDR3 region is CAWSVGDGTEAFF. CDR3 coding DNA: TGTGCCTGGAGTGTGGGGGATGGTACTGAAGCTTTCTTT.